What follows are 10 T cell receptor beta chains derived from one specimen sequenced in a study of T cell responses to AZD1222 COVID-19 vaccine. Using immunoSEQ multiplex PCR, the repertoire was profiled, and TCRdb retains in-frame clones only, with some absent. Counted here are tens of thousands of clones, about nine tenths occurring once; the ten biggest clones make up roughly 29%. Sequencing was performed on peripheral blood, taken 28 days after the second dose of the MenACWY control vaccine. These TCRs come from an adult who received the MenACWY meningococcal vaccine as a control.

V is TRBV7-3 and J is TRBJ2-1, with 9 bases that match TRBD2. Germline trimming cut 3 bases from V and 7 bases from J; bases unmatched to any gene: 7. This CDR3 is built from 15 residues. Germline V CDR1 and CDR2: SGHTA, FQGTGA. For the CDR3, the DNA is TGTGCCAGCAGCTTTGGCGGGAGGGCCGGTAATGAGCAGTTCTTC. Its translation: CASSFGGRAGNEQFF.

The rearrangement uses TRBV7-9 and TRBJ1-2; 9 nucleotides align to TRBD1. J lost 7 bases, V lost 4 bases, and 4 bases had no gene match. This CDR3 contains 13 residues. Germline CDR1 and CDR2: SEHNR and FQNEAQ (reference sequence). The CDR3 sequence: CASSSDRGVGYTF. CDR3 DNA sequence: TGTGCCAGCAGCTCTGACAGGGGGGTTGGCTACACCTTC.

V gene TRBV7-2 combines with J gene TRBJ2-1; D perhaps matches TRBD2 (5 bases). The CDR3 runs 16 residues. Trimming cost V 5 bases and J 5 bases, with 19 bases left between them. Germline lookup yields CDR1 SGHTA and CDR2 FQGNSA. CDR3 amino acids: CASSPPPLARNNEQFF. The CDR3 DNA reads as TGTGCCAGCAGCCCCCCCCCTTTAGCGCGCAACAATGAGCAGTTCTTC.

For the CDR3, the DNA is TGTGCCAGCAGCACCGGGGGCGAGCAGTACTTC. Residues: CASSTGGEQYF. The chain is built from TRBV7-9 and TRBJ2-7, with D perhaps TRBD2 (6 bases). The V gene's germline CDR1 is SEHNR and CDR2 FQNEAQ (reference sequence). V was cut by 5 bases and J by 6 bases, with 8 bases left in between. There are 11 residues in the CDR3. Looking up the rest from reference TRBV7-9 and TRBJ2-7 gives the full variable domain: DTGVSQNPRHKITKRGQNVTFRCDPISEHNRLYWYRQTLGQGPEFLTYFQNEAQLEKSRLLSDRFSAERPKGSFSTLEIQRTEQGDSAMYLCASSTGGEQYFGPGTRLTVT.

V is TRBV5-1 and J is TRBJ2-1; 12 bases agree with TRBD2. V shed 4 bases and J 4 bases; nucleotides not matched to a gene: 6. Germline CDR1 reads SGHRS; CDR2 reads YFSETQ. This CDR3 has 16 amino acids. As DNA, the CDR3 is TGCGCCAGCAGCCAACTAGCGGGAGGCTTTTACAATGAGCAGTTCTTC. As protein: CASSQLAGGFYNEQFF.

The V call is TRBV30, the J call TRBJ2-1; 9 nucleotides agree with TRBD2. V was pared by 2 bases and J by 8 bases, with 4 bases of the junction left unmatched. Germline V gene lookup returns CDR1 GTSNPN and CDR2 SVGIG (reference sequence). CDR3 length: 13 residues. CDR3 nucleotide sequence: TGTGCCTGGAGTCCCCGACTAGCGGATGAGCAGTTCTTC. Translated: CAWSPRLADEQFF. Full variable domain (outside the CDR3, taken from reference TRBV30 and TRBJ2-1): SQTIHQWPATLVQPVGSPLSLECTVEGTSNPNLYWYRQAAGRGLQLLFYSVGIGQISSEVPQNLSASRPQDRQFILSSKKLLLSDSGFYLCAWSPRLADEQFFGPGTRLTVL.

V gene TRBV30 combines with J gene TRBJ2-2, with D possibly matching TRBD1 (6 bases). The CDR3 sequence is 12 residues long. Germline CDR1 is GTSNPN and CDR2 is SVGIG (reference sequence). Trimming removed 5 bases at V and 5 bases at J, with 9 bases between. DNA of the CDR3: TGTGCCTGGTCAAGGGGGACCGGGGAGCTGTTTTTT. It translates to CAWSRGTGELFF.

The chain employs TRBV5-1 and TRBJ2-3; 7 positions agree with TRBD2. Per the germline V gene, CDR1 is SGHRS and CDR2 is YFSETQ. The CDR3 runs 15 residues. The V segment lost 1 base and the J segment 3 bases; nucleotides outside the gene matches: 5. The CDR3 sequence is CASSLMRERTDTQYF. In DNA, the CDR3 is TGCGCCAGCAGCTTGATGCGGGAGCGGACAGATACGCAGTATTTT.

In its sample, this clone was seen once. This chain's CDR3 is CASSLAGLAEEFF. The CDR3 nucleotides are TGTGCCAGCAGTTTGGCCGGACTAGCGGAGGAGTTCTTC. The J gene is TRBJ2-1, the V gene TRBV28; 10 nucleotides line up with TRBD2. V lost 3 bases and J lost 14; bases outside the gene matches: 7. The CDR3 length is 13 residues. The germline gives CDR1 MDHEN, CDR2 SYDVKM.

The chain combines TRBV28 with TRBJ2-1; unclear D gene. The V and J ends lost 3 bases and 6 bases respectively, with 9 bases between them. Germline CDR1 MDHEN, CDR2 SYDVKM. The CDR3 has 13 amino acids. The DNA for the CDR3 is TGTGCCAGCAGTTTTAGGACCCCCAATGAGCAGTTCTTC. Its protein is CASSFRTPNEQFF.